The present T cell receptor beta chain was sequenced within a study of cytomegalovirus exposure and HLA in healthy donors listed by TCRdb under 2017. Describing the broader study: In an earlier analysis of some 610 of the donors, 250 to 350 Gb of sequence data and 90 million to 120 million unique TCR beta sequences from about 190 million T cells were reported. About 320 gigabases of sequencing data and approximately 80 million unique TCR sequences were included in an early release covering 500 to 750 HLA-typed donors. Of the 398 genotyped donors, approximately 82% fell in the genetic ancestry cluster associated with self-reported Caucasian donors. The aim of the study was to test whether cataloging public T cell receptors could identify signatures of past pathogen exposure. The study profiled the T cell repertoires of about 720 subjects by immunosequencing and related them to cytomegalovirus serostatus. A separate validation cohort of 100 to 150 different subjects was used in addition to the 666-subject first cohort. The study combined high-throughput TCR immunosequencing, statistical association of individual TCRs with disease status, and machine learning to predict cytomegalovirus infection status. A later analysis re-analyzed previously published TCR beta repertoires from 600 to 850 donors and added high-resolution HLA genotyping to study TCR occurrence patterns. In the later analysis, no new phenotypic data were used to find candidate immune exposures; instead, reliance was placed on TCR beta sequences and their occurrence across donors. To decide whether each TCR beta V gene segment behaved as functional or pseudogenic, an earlier analysis of approximately 620 of the donors relied on high-throughput TCR beta sequencing. Donor age, sex, ethnicity and CMV serostatus were compiled alongside the repertoire data. In a later genetic analysis, genome-wide SNP genotypes for about three fifths of the roughly 670 donors were used, and that subset was treated as a discovery cohort. All discovery cohort repertoires had been generated using a single sequencing platform. HLA typing covered class I and class II loci at four-digit resolution. The number of typed donors differed by locus: roughly 629-640 for A, B, C, DRB1 and DQB1; 500 to 550 for DQA1; over 600 for DPA1; and about 450 for DPB1. Because of strong linkage in the cohort, roughly 5 DR-DQ haplotypes were treated as single units for association and clustering. Among 398 genotyped donors of the cohort, an average of around 240,000 unique TCR beta nucleotide sequences were sequenced per donor, approximately 20% of them non-productive.

Library generation was performed with the immunoSEQ multiplex PCR assay. For the multiplex PCR, a mixture combining 60 forward primers for TCR Vbeta segments and 13 reverse primers for TCR Jbeta segments was used. Amplification of the CDR3 region of rearranged TCR beta genes was performed with a multiplex PCR assay on genomic DNA. On the Illumina HiSeq System, the amplified TCR beta libraries were sequenced as 87-base-pair reads. The authors processed their data as follows. A later analysis tallied 75 million to 95 million unique TCR beta chains across the 666 repertoires, and roughly 11 million of those chains were shared by two or more donors. Raw reads were error-corrected and collapsed into unique sequences with a nearest-neighbor algorithm that merged closely related sequences to remove PCR and sequencing errors. To assign V, D and J gene segments, CDR3 sequences were aligned to IMGT reference sequences. Each retained sequence needed at least a six-nucleotide match to both a V gene segment and a J gene segment. A rearrangement was called productive if the CDR3 had no stop codons and remained in frame with V and J, and every other rearrangement was called non-productive. Following IMGT convention, CDR3 was defined as the stretch from the second conserved V-encoded cysteine to the conserved J-encoded phenylalanine. The earlier analysis of 500 to 750 of the donors excluded any sequence lacking an unambiguous match to a single V gene segment. In an earlier analysis of some 590 of the donors, a V segment was called functional when productive rearrangements were above 56.7%, and segregating when the standard deviation between donors exceeded 5%. A statistical classification framework was built for diagnosing cytomegalovirus status from the catalog of TCR beta chain sequences. In a later analysis, TCR nucleotide sequences were compared against IMGT/GENE-DB human TR gene sequences so that V and J genes could be assigned. In a later analysis, CDR3 sequences and most-parsimonious VDJ recombination scenarios were assigned using the TCRdist pipeline. A later analysis defined each TCR beta chain by its CDR3 amino acid sequence plus V-gene family, and excluded reads lacking a unique V-gene family. To address suspected cross-contamination and a sequencing artifact, a later analysis removed under 600 highly shared, low-generation-probability nucleotide sequences. For each public chain, a later analysis derived a clonal expansion index from normalized ranks of inferred template counts within each repertoire. A later analysis computed generation probabilities with a VDJ recombination model fitted to out-of-frame rearrangements, and checked the results against IGoR. A later analysis scored TCR-TCR, TCR-HLA and TCR-CMV co-occurrence with hypergeometric tests, applying a repertoire-size bias correction to TCR pairs. To estimate false discovery rates, a later analysis permuted the HLA or CMV assignments 20 times. A later analysis grouped co-occurring TCRs with DBSCAN, adding TCRdist sequence similarity when clustering within HLA-allele-positive subsets. Repertoires with fewer than 30,000 or more than 120,000 public chains, plus five repertoires with anomalous nucleotide sharing, were excluded from co-occurrence clustering. What TCRdb holds here is the immuneACCESS table cut down to in-frame rearrangements. Part of the clones is not present; checked against another copy, under half of the missing clones reflect an unresolved V gene, and the others are unexplained. Clone size and the V and J calls come from that table; the DNA yielded D and trimming. The table for this sample lists 200,000 to 250,000 clones; about 80% of them were counted only once. The ten largest account for approximately 0.62% of the sample.

In total, 500 to 700 healthy bone marrow donors made up the cohort. At the time of sampling, every cohort member was nominally healthy, though immune exposures that went unrecorded were likely present. The donor tested CMV seronegative and was one of the 352 seronegative cohort members. A peripheral blood sample was provided by each donor, and peripheral blood mononuclear cells were used for TCR beta sequencing. Genomic DNA was extracted from the blood cell samples with the Qiagen DNeasy Blood Extraction Kit. The CDR3 goes from the cysteine to the phenylalanine over 15 residues. Only the CDR3 DNA stays, 45 bases, in frame from base 1. CDR1 and CDR2 were assigned from the germline V gene as LGHNT and FRNRAP. Trimming removed 7 bases from V and 6 bases from J; the gene matches leave 10 bases unexplained. The research as a whole found: Broadly in line with IMGT annotations, most TCR beta V segments showed up in productive rearrangements about 87% or about 30% of the time in an earlier analysis of several hundred of the donors. Compared with equally common non-associated chains, HLA-associated TCR beta chains in a later analysis were more clonally expanded and had lower generation probabilities. In a later genetic analysis, fewer N-insertions in productive TCRs were reported among donors in an Asian-associated ancestry cluster than the 666-donor mean. Most TCR sequences were observed very rarely across donors, whereas some public TCRs were present in many individuals. A cluster of highly shared sequence variants was judged likely to represent a technical artifact of the sequencing pipeline. CMV serostatus was the only immune exposure information available for the cohort. The authors suggested that the approach could potentially be generalized to other disease states and immunological phenotypes. Linkage disequilibrium might explain the correlated functional status among segregating V segments, but an unknown experimental factor could not be excluded. A further reported finding was that TCR beta sequences accurately predicted the HLA-A and HLA-B alleles for most subjects in the first cohort. In a later analysis, several top co-occurrence clusters were reported to appear linked to parvovirus B19, influenza, CMV and Epstein-Barr virus. Because counts were too low, around 17 rarely observed V segments, including chromosome 9 orphons, were left out of the earlier analysis of 587 of the donors. The cohort was sequenced for TCR beta chains only, and without alpha or paired-chain data the features that could be detected were limited. The study listed 164 TCR beta chains as associated with cytomegalovirus. The presence/absence analyses assumed that sequencing depth was roughly uniform across donors, and that assumption may not be true. At a false discovery rate of 0.05, a later analysis linked roughly 17,000 TCR beta sequences to specific HLA alleles. The classifier was reported to diagnose cytomegalovirus status with high specificity and sensitivity in both the original cohort and the validation cohort. A later genetic analysis associated a missense DCLRE1C variant with V-gene and J-gene trimming of TCR beta chains, and an independent cohort replicated the association. In a later analysis, TCR association rates were found to vary across HLA loci, with the most associated TCRs seen for DRB1 alleles and the fewest for HLA-C alleles. Some IMGT-functional V segments, including TRBV6-2 and TRBV6-3, could not be told apart with the 87-base-pair reads, so those segments were excluded. A few of the identified cytomegalovirus-associated TCR beta chains were confirmed in vitro to be specific for cytomegalovirus antigens. Strong co-occurrence of HLA alleles, especially DR and DQ, made assigning TCR associations to individual alleles difficult. Because HLA typing was unavailable for some donors at each locus, only the typed subset was used in association tests. In a later analysis, most CMV-associated TCR beta chains were found to appear HLA-restricted, with HLA associations seemingly driven largely by CMV exposure.

Concerning this clone: The antigen this receptor binds is unknown. Base-call qualities are not available, and no considerably larger clone is one nucleotide away.

The receptor chain draws on TRBV12-5 and TRBJ2-1, and 9 junctional nucleotides match TRBD1. Sequencing input: PBMCs. The sequence was obtained from a woman aged 40 to 50 in good health and CMV-seronegative. This receptor carries the CDR3 CASAPGQGESNEQFF. At the DNA level, the sequence is TGTGCTAGTGCCCCGGGACAGGGAGAATCCAATGAGCAGTTCTTC.